Given below is one TCR beta chain in context. Its antigen is not identified. Losses at the gene ends were 1 base for V and 2 bases for J; bases not matched to a gene: 5. The germline V gene encodes CDR1 MGHRA and CDR2 YSYEKL. This CDR3 contains 17 residues. This sample was included in a study of graft-versus-host responses after intestinal transplantation. In the study overall: Anti-thymocyte globulin induction was given to all recipients, followed by tacrolimus and steroids for roughly 3 years. Study-level results: Some patients had graft-donor T cell macrochimerism, and their allografts showed high graft-versus-host to host-versus-graft clonal ratios.

This table comes from immunoSEQ multiplex PCR, and its TCRdb copy is limited to in-frame clones, with some not included. In the table there are about 36,000 clones, approximately 93% of which are singletons. The source of this sequence is a human donor who was the organ donor for an intestinal transplant. The sequences come from unstimulated CD4+ T cells sorted from spleen or lymph node cells, collected before transplant. V and J are TRBV4-1 and TRBJ2-1; TRBD1 matches at 10 bases. In DNA form, the CDR3 reads TGCGCCAGCAGCCAAGCCTACGGACAGGGGGCCTACAATGAGCAGTTCTTC. It codes for CASSQAYGQGAYNEQFF.